These T cell receptor beta chains were read from a single sample in a study of blood T cells in healthy people across ages. Using its own MiXCR run on the 5' RACE reads, TCRdb lists one record per CDR3 protein. The sample yields some 790,000 distinct CDR3 sequences, 29% seen once. The specimen sequenced was blood. The receptors were gathered from a woman aged 80 or over in good health. Both conserved end residues are part of each CDR3. Each record gives: D gene, V gene, J gene, clone size, CDR3 DNA, CDR3 protein. A D gene is named only where the DNA matches it firmly. For some rows the clone size is stated as once, few or many, or as a class when expanded; others skip it.

-	TRBV7-2	TRBJ2-1	many	TGTGCCAGCAGCTTAGCAGGGCCTGGTGAGCAGTTCTTC	CASSLAGPGEQFF
TRBD1	TRBV11-2	TRBJ2-7	few	TGTGCCAGCAGCTTAGATGGACAGGGGGCAGGCGAGCAGTACTTC	CASSLDGQGAGEQYF
TRBD2	TRBV20-1	TRBJ2-5	many	TGCAGTGCTAGAGATTGGGGGGGGGGTAAAGAGACCCAGTACTTC	CSARDWGGGKETQYF
-	TRBV7-2	TRBJ1-2	many	TGTGCCAGCAGCCGGCCGGAAAACTATGGCTACACCTTC	CASSRPENYGYTF
-	TRBV20-1	TRBJ2-4	many	TGCAGTGCTAGTCAGGGAAACATTCAGTACTTC	CSASQGNIQYF
TRBD1	TRBV6-1	TRBJ2-7	many	TGTGCCAGCAGGTCGACAGGGTGGGCCTACGAGCAGTACTTC	CASRSTGWAYEQYF
TRBD1	TRBV20-1	TRBJ1-1	few	TGCAGTGCTAGAGGTGACAGGGGTGGAACTGAAGCTTTCTTT	CSARGDRGGTEAFF
-	TRBV6-5	TRBJ1-5	many	TGTGCCAGCAGTTACTCGAGCCGGGACACCTCGTTTCGACAGCCCCAGCATTTT	CASSYSSRDTSFRQPQHF
TRBD2	TRBV11-3	TRBJ2-1	many	TGTGCCAGCAGCTCCCGGACTAGCGGGGGTCCTGAGCAGTTCTTC	CASSSRTSGGPEQFF
-	TRBV29-1	TRBJ1-1	-	TGCAGCGTTGACCCAAGGGGGAACACTGAAGCTTTCTTT	CSVDPRGNTEAFF
-	TRBV7-9	TRBJ1-6	-	TGTGCCAGCAGCGACTTCCCCAAGAGGGATTCACCCCTCCACTTT	CASSDFPKRDSPLHF
-	TRBV29-1	TRBJ1-2	many	TGCAGCGTTGAGGAGAATGACTACACCTTC	CSVEENDYTF
-	TRBV4-3	TRBJ1-5	many	TGCGCCAGCAGCCAAGATCTCGGGGGCGCGGGTCAGCCCCAGCATTTT	CASSQDLGGAGQPQHF
TRBD1	TRBV6-2/TRBV6-3	TRBJ1-2	-	TGTGCCAGCAGGCCCACAGGGGGCAGGAACTATGGCTACACCTTC	CASRPTGGRNYGYTF
-	TRBV29-1	TRBJ1-1	many	TGCAGCGTTGAACCCAGGTTAGGGGGAAACGCTGAAGCTTTCTTT	CSVEPRLGGNAEAFF
TRBD2	TRBV5-1	TRBJ2-3	few	TGCGCCAGCAGCTTGGAGGCCGGTAGCGGGGGGCTAAGCACAGATACGCAGTATTTT	CASSLEAGSGGLSTDTQYF
-	TRBV28	TRBJ2-1	many	TGTGCCAGCAGTTTGCAGGGTATCGATGAGCAGTTCTTC	CASSLQGIDEQFF
TRBD2	TRBV7-6	TRBJ2-5	many	TGTGCCAGCACCCGACTAGCGGGTAGCTTAGTGTCCCAGTACTTC	CASTRLAGSLVSQYF
-	TRBV5-5	TRBJ2-7	-	TGTGCCAGCAGCTTGGGCGGGGTATACGGGCAGTACTTC	CASSLGGVYGQYF
-	TRBV11-2	TRBJ2-7	-	TGTGCCAGCAGCCAAAGGAGAGGCAGGCACTACGAGCAGTACTTC	CASSQRRGRHYEQYF
-	TRBV5-5	TRBJ1-1	few	TGTGCCAGCAGCTTCGACAGGCGAGCTAACACTGAAGCTTTCTTT	CASSFDRRANTEAFF
-	TRBV12-3/TRBV12-4	TRBJ2-5	many	TGTGCCAGCGTATCAGACCGGTGGGGCGGGACCCAGTACTTC	CASVSDRWGGTQYF
TRBD1	TRBV2	TRBJ2-5	many	TGTGCCAGCAGTTGGCGACAGGGGTTGCAAGAGACCCAGTACTTC	CASSWRQGLQETQYF
-	TRBV7-6	TRBJ2-5	-	TGTGCCAGCGGCCCCCCCGGGACACTCCGTGGGACCCAGTACTTC	CASGPPGTLRGTQYF
-	TRBV29-1	TRBJ2-1	many	TGCAGCGTTGGCAGGGGAGGAGAAAATGAGCAGTTCTTC	CSVGRGGENEQFF
-	TRBV6-2/TRBV6-3	TRBJ2-1	many	TGTGCCAGCAGTCAAGGGGGAATCGGATTCTACAATGAGCAGTTCTTC	CASSQGGIGFYNEQFF
TRBD1	TRBV6-6	TRBJ2-1	many	TGTGCCAGCAGTTCGGAGTTAACAGGGGGTACCTACAATGAGCAGTTCTTC	CASSSELTGGTYNEQFF
TRBD2	TRBV13	TRBJ2-5	many	TGTGCCAGCAGCTCCACCCCAACAAGCGGGGCTGAAGAGACCCAGTACTTC	CASSSTPTSGAEETQYF
TRBD2	TRBV27	TRBJ2-7	-	TGTGCCAGCTGGGGACTAGCGGGAGATTGGGGCTACGAGCAGTACTTC	CASWGLAGDWGYEQYF
-	TRBV20-1	TRBJ1-1	-	TGCAGTGCGGGGCCGGGGGCCCACACTGAAGCTTTCTTT	CSAGPGAHTEAFF
TRBD2	TRBV9	TRBJ2-5	many	TGTGCCAGCAGCGTAGCTACTAGCGGGGGCCAAGAGACCCAGTACTTC	CASSVATSGGQETQYF
-	TRBV20-1	TRBJ1-6	-	TGCAGTGCTAGAGGGACCTTAGCGAATTCACCCCTCCACTTT	CSARGTLANSPLHF
-	TRBV29-1	TRBJ2-3	-	-	CSVEVAGGSTDTRYF
TRBD2	TRBV5-1	TRBJ2-3	few	TGCGCCAGCAGCCGGGGGTCTAGCGGGGGAACAGATACGCAGTATTTT	CASSRGSSGGTDTQYF
-	TRBV7-9	TRBJ1-2	many	TGTGCCAGCAGCTTGAGGTCCCCAAATAACTATGGCTACACCTTC	CASSLRSPNNYGYTF
-	TRBV6-2/TRBV6-3	TRBJ2-1	many	TGTGCCAGCAGTTACAAGAGGGGGGGGGGTGAGCAGTTCTTC	CASSYKRGGGEQFF
TRBD2	TRBV20-1	TRBJ2-1	many	TGCAGTGCTGCTCGGGGGGGCCCCTACAATGAGCAGTTCTTC	CSAARGGPYNEQFF
-	TRBV7-2	TRBJ1-6	-	TGTGCCAGCAGCTTATTGACAGGCCCGGCACCCCTCCACTTT	CASSLLTGPAPLHF
-	TRBV4-1	TRBJ2-3	many	TGCGCCAGCAGCCAAGATCCGTCAGGAACAGATACGCAGTATTTT	CASSQDPSGTDTQYF
-	TRBV12-3/TRBV12-4	TRBJ1-6	few	TGTGCCAGCAGTCGGGCCACAGGGAGCTCCTATAATTCACCCCTCCACTTT	CASSRATGSSYNSPLHF